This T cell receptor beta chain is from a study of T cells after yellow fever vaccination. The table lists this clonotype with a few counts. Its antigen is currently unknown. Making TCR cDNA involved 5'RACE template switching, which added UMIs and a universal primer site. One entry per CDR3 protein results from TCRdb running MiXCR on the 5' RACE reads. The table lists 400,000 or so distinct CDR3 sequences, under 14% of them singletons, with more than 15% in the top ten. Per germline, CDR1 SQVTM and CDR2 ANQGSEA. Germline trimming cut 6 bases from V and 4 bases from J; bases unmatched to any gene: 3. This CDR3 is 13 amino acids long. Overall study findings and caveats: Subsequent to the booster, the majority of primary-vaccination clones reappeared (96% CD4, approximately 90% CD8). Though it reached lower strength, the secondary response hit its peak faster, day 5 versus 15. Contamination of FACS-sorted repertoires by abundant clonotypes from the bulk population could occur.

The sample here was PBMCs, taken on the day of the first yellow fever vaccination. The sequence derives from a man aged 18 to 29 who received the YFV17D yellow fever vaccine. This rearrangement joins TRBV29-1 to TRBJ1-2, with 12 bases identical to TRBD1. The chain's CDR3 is CSVRDRGPYGYTF. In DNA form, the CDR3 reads TGCAGCGTGAGGGACAGGGGGCCCTATGGCTACACCTTC.